These T cell receptor beta chains were read from a single sample in a study of T-cell memory formation after mild COVID-19. Each CDR3 protein is one row after TCRdb ran MiXCR on the 5' RACE reads. The sample includes about 110,000 distinct CDR3 sequences, approximately 17% of them seen just once. The source material was PBMCs or a T cell subset sorted from them (not recorded which). Receptors were obtained from an adult woman who had mild COVID-19 (a few samples of this study predate the infection). Cell type and time point are not known. The CDR3 runs from the conserved cysteine through the conserved F or W. Each record gives: D gene, clone size, J gene, V gene, CDR3 DNA, CDR3 protein. The D gene is left open where the match is weak. For some rows the clone size is stated as once, few or many, or as a class when expanded; others skip it.

D: .
size: few
J: TRBJ2-2
V: TRBV7-6
DNA: TGTGCCAGCAGCTGGGCCTTAGCTTTCACCGGGGAGCTGTTTTTT
CDR3: CASSWALAFTGELFF

D: .
size: few
J: TRBJ2-3
V: TRBV7-3
DNA: TGTGCCAGCAGCTTGTGGGGCGGGGGCACAGATACGCAGTATTTT
CDR3: CASSLWGGGTDTQYF

D: TRBD1
size: .
J: TRBJ2-2
V: TRBV7-2
DNA: TGTGCCAGCAGCTTATGGGGGACAGGGGGCGCGGGTATGAACACCGGGGAGCTGTTTTTT
CDR3: CASSLWGTGGAGMNTGELFF

D: TRBD1
size: .
J: TRBJ2-7
V: TRBV4-1
DNA: TGCGCCAGCAGCCAAGTGACAGGGGCCTACGAGCAGTACTTC
CDR3: CASSQVTGAYEQYF

D: .
size: few
J: TRBJ2-7
V: TRBV6-5
DNA: TGTGCCAGCAGTTACATGTCAGGTCTCAACGAGCAGTACTTC
CDR3: CASSYMSGLNEQYF

D: TRBD2
size: few
J: TRBJ2-1
V: TRBV20-1
DNA: TGCAGTGCGAATGAGCGGGGGATTTACAATGAGCAGTTCTTC
CDR3: CSANERGIYNEQFF

D: TRBD2
size: .
J: TRBJ2-3
V: TRBV25-1
DNA: TGTGCCAGCAGTGAAATCGGCGTTCGAGCGGGGGGGATAGATACGCAGTATTTT
CDR3: CASSEIGVRAGGIDTQYF

D: .
size: many
J: TRBJ2-6
V: TRBV4-3
DNA: TGCGCCAGCAGCCAAGATCACACATCTGGGGCCAACGTCCTGACTTTC
CDR3: CASSQDHTSGANVLTF

D: TRBD1
size: .
J: TRBJ1-5
V: TRBV4-3
DNA: TGCGCCAGCAGCCAATGGACAGGGGGTGGTCAGCCCCAGCATTTT
CDR3: CASSQWTGGGQPQHF

D: .
size: many
J: TRBJ2-1
V: TRBV3-1
DNA: TGTGCCAGCACCCACGGTCGGGACGTTATAAATGAGCAGTTCTTC
CDR3: CASTHGRDVINEQFF

D: .
size: few
J: TRBJ2-2
V: TRBV14
DNA: TGTGCCAGCAGCCAAGTCACGGGGACCTCCGGGGAGCTGTTTTTT
CDR3: CASSQVTGTSGELFF